These 10 T cell receptor beta chains were all obtained from the same sample, sequenced in a study of PD-L1 blockade in urothelial cancer. The time point was: pretreatment peripheral blood. The table came from immunoSEQ multiplex PCR; TCRdb's copy has only in-frame clones and leaves some out. The table records 55,000 to 80,000 clones, 65% to 90% of them present only once. The sample in question was PBMCs, obtained around atezolizumab (anti-PD-L1) treatment. Every receptor here comes from a man aged 65 to 85 with urothelial cancer.

The V and J genes are TRBV14 and TRBJ2-5; 9 nucleotides agree with TRBD2. The CDR3 length is 17 residues. CDR1 is SGHDN and CDR2 is FVKESK in the germline V gene. The junction had 11 bases not matched to a gene; V was cut back by 1 base and J by 5 bases. The CDR3 DNA reads TGTGCCAGCAGCCAAGTATCTGCAGCGGGAGGCGGGGAGACCCAGTACTTC. This translates into CASSQVSAAGGGETQYF. Combining the CDR3 with reference TRBV14 and TRBJ2-5 gives the whole variable domain EAGVTQFPSHSVIEKGQTVTLRCDPISGHDNLYWYRRVMGKEIKFLLHFVKESKQDESGMPNNRFLAERTGGTYSTLKVQPAELEDSGVYFCASSQVSAAGGGETQYFGPGTRLLVL.

The DNA for the CDR3 is TGTGCCAGTAGTCTTAGTCCTTACAATGAGCAGTTCTTC. Translating it yields CASSLSPYNEQFF. The chain recombines TRBV19 with TRBJ2-1, with D unresolved. The CDR3 consists of 13 residues. The V and J ends lost 5 bases and 4 bases respectively, with 9 bases between them. Germline V gene lookup returns CDR1 LNHDA and CDR2 SQIVND (reference sequence).

The gene calls are TRBV27 and TRBJ2-1; 7 nucleotides agree with TRBD2. The CDR3 is 19 residues long. The germline gives CDR1 MNHEY, CDR2 SMNVEV (reference sequence). Losses at the gene ends were 6 bases for V and 4 bases for J; bases not matched to a gene: 21. The CDR3 coding sequence is TGTGCCAGCAGGACCCTCGCACGGGGGGTTGGTAGCCTATACAATGAGCAGTTCTTC. Translating gives CASRTLARGVGSLYNEQFF.

The V and J genes are TRBV9 and TRBJ2-1, with a possible D match to TRBD2 (6 bases). Trimming took 3 bases from V and 4 from J, leaving 17 bases between them. The CDR3 is 16 amino acids. CDR1 is SGDLS and CDR2 is YYNGEE in the germline V gene. CDR3 sequence (DNA): TGTGCCAGCAGCGGCCTAGCGCCGAAGGGGTACAATGAGCAGTTCTTC. Protein product: CASSGLAPKGYNEQFF. The variable domain in full, completed from reference TRBV9 and TRBJ2-1, reads DSGVTQTPKHLITATGQRVTLRCSPRSGDLSVYWYQQSLDQGLQFLIQYYNGEERAKGNILERFSAQQFPDLHSELNLSSLELGDSALYFCASSGLAPKGYNEQFFGPGTRLTVL.

The CDR3: CATSRDRGEQGRKQYF. CDR3 DNA sequence: TGTGCCACCAGCAGAGATCGAGGAGAACAGGGGCGCAAGCAGTACTTC. The chain has TRBV15 and TRBJ2-7; 7 positions match TRBD1. Germline V gene lookup returns CDR1 LNHNV and CDR2 YYDKDF (reference sequence). Trimming cost V 0 bases and J 8 bases; bases outside gene matches: 13. The length of the CDR3 is 16 residues.

This sequence joins TRBV18 and TRBJ1-1; 9 nucleotides match TRBD1. The germline V gene encodes CDR1 KGHSH and CDR2 LQKENI. The CDR3 has 14 amino acids. J was trimmed by 5 bases and V by 3 bases; bases with no gene match: 4. The CDR3 loop is CASSPGQGFTEAFF. The CDR3 region has the DNA TGTGCCAGCTCACCGGGACAGGGATTTACTGAAGCTTTCTTT.

This clone was observed a single time. The DNA of the CDR3 is TGTGCCAGCAGAGCGAGCGGGGGGCTCTACGAGCAGTACTTC. Amino acid sequence: CASRASGGLYEQYF. This chain links TRBV28 with TRBJ2-7; 9 bases align to TRBD2. This CDR3 is 14 amino acids long. After removal of 6 bases from V and 3 bases from J, the junction contained 6 bases not matched to a gene. Germline CDR1 is MDHEN and CDR2 is SYDVKM. Full variable domain (rest looked up from reference TRBV28 and TRBJ2-7): DVKVTQSSRYLVKRTGEKVFLECVQDMDHENMFWYRQDPGLGLRLIYFSYDVKMKEKGDIPEGYSVSREKKERFSLILESASTNQTSMYLCASRASGGLYEQYFGPGTRLTVT.

The V gene is TRBV5-1, the J gene TRBJ2-4, with 7 bases that match TRBD1. CDR3 length equals 15 residues. Trimming at V came to 0 bases and at J to 7 bases, leaving 7 bases not matched to a gene. Germline V gene data show CDR1 as SGHRS and CDR2 as YFSETQ. The CDR3 DNA follows: TGCGCCAGCAGCTTGGATCCGGGACAGTACAACATTCAGTACTTC. As protein: CASSLDPGQYNIQYF.

As concerns this clone: Relative to the germline gene, one junction end is altered; a read error may explain this. The chain couples TRBV5-5 to TRBJ2-3, with 7 nucleotides matching TRBD1. This CDR3 is built from 15 residues. From germline, CDR1 is SGHKS and CDR2 YYEKEE (reference sequence). The CDR3 loop is CASILIGGITDTQYF. DNA for the CDR3: TGTGCCAGCATCTTGATAGGGGGCATCACAGATACGCAGTATTTT.

The chain has TRBV18 and TRBJ1-1; 7 bases fit TRBD1. J gave up 0 bases and V 3 bases, and 4 bases lay outside the gene matches. This CDR3 contains 15 residues. The germline V gene encodes CDR1 KGHSH and CDR2 LQKENI. The CDR3 is CASSPVRGVNTEAFF. CDR3 coding DNA: TGTGCCAGCTCACCGGTCAGGGGGGTGAACACTGAAGCTTTCTTT.